What follows are 10 T cell receptor beta chains derived from one specimen sequenced in a study of cytomegalovirus exposure and HLA in healthy donors (dated by TCRdb to the late 2010s). Libraries came from the immunoSEQ multiplex PCR assay. The multiplex PCR relied on a mix of 60 forward primers for TCR Vbeta segments and 13 reverse primers for TCR Jbeta segments. The table was pulled from immuneACCESS by TCRdb, which kept in-frame rearrangements only. Such tables lose some clones; where checked, under half of the loss comes from unresolved V genes, and the rest has no known cause. Here the sample has 150,000 to 200,000 clones; 68% occur a single time. Over 1.2% of the sample is in the top ten clones. The sequencing sample was made of PBMCs. The receptors here all came from a man aged 45-65 years in good health and CMV-seronegative.

The chain uses TRBV6-6 and TRBJ2-1; 12 nucleotides line up with TRBD1. J lost 7 bases, V lost 6 bases, and 10 bases had no gene match. The germline CDR1 and CDR2 sequences are MNHNY and SVGAGI (reference sequence). CDR3 length: 16 residues. The CDR3 spells CASRLPGQGAGNEQFF. The CDR3 DNA sequence: TGTGCCAGCAGATTACCGGGACAGGGGGCGGGAAATGAGCAGTTCTTC.

CDR3 DNA sequence: TGTGCCAGCAGCTTCCTGACAGGGGAAACCACTGAAGCTTTCTTT. It yields the protein CASSFLTGETTEAFF. V usage is TRBV7-2 and J usage is TRBJ1-1; 8 bases match TRBD1. Trimming at V came to 3 bases and at J to 4 bases, leaving 7 bases not matched to a gene. The CDR3 contains 15 residues. In germline, CDR1 is SGHTA, CDR2 FQGNSA.

This chain links TRBV4-2 with TRBJ2-5; 7 bases line up with TRBD2. The J call may be faulty, since TRBJ2-7 better matches the DNA end. Germline CDR1 LGHNA, CDR2 YNFKEQ. This CDR3 is 16 amino acids long. The CDR3 nucleotides are TGTGCCAGCAGCCAAGAAGCGGGGTTCCTCTCCTACGAGCAGTACTTC. Amino acids: CASSQEAGFLSYEQYF.

This clone was found a few times. V is TRBV7-9 and J is TRBJ1-4; 8 nucleotides match TRBD1. CDR1 is SEHNR and CDR2 is FQNEAQ in the germline V gene (reference sequence). This CDR3 has 15 amino acids. V shed 2 bases and J 5 bases; nucleotides not matched to a gene: 4. The CDR3 bases are TGTGCCAGCAGCTTAACGCGACAGGGGAATGAAAAACTGTTTTTT. This encodes CASSLTRQGNEKLFF.

This chain joins TRBV27 and TRBJ1-2, with 8 bases matching TRBD1. CDR1 is MNHEY and CDR2 is SMNVEV in the germline V gene (reference sequence). The CDR3 has 14 amino acids. Trimming at V came to 5 bases and at J to 8 bases, leaving 10 bases not matched to a gene. CDR3 amino acids: CASSPRWTGQGYTF. CDR3 nucleotide sequence: TGTGCCAGCAGTCCCAGATGGACAGGGCAGGGCTACACCTTC.

In the case of this clone: This sample also contains other DNA sequences that code for the same CDR3. V is TRBV12-5 and J is TRBJ2-2; possibly TRBD2 for D (6 bases). V was cut by 2 bases and J by 3 bases, with 16 bases left in between. The CDR3 is made up of 17 amino acids. The germline gives CDR1 LGHNT, CDR2 FRNRAP. CDR3 sequence: CASGLSPGLGYTGELFF. The CDR3 bases are TGTGCTAGTGGTTTGTCCCCGGGACTTGGCTACACCGGGGAGCTGTTTTTT.

This clone was counted between two and nine times. V and J are TRBV28 and TRBJ2-1, with 13 bases that match TRBD2. CDR1 and CDR2 from the germline V gene are MDHEN and SYDVKM. Losses at the gene ends were 6 bases for V and 7 bases for J; bases not matched to a gene: 6. This CDR3 has 15 amino acids. DNA for the CDR3: TGTGCCAGCAGGCCGACTAGCGGGGGGTCTAATGAGCAGTTCTTC. It encodes CASRPTSGGSNEQFF.

This chain uses TRBV28 with TRBJ2-7; no firm D call. V lost 6 bases and J 2 bases, leaving 14 bases between the germline ends. Germline CDR1 and CDR2: MDHEN and SYDVKM. The CDR3 is made up of 14 amino acids. CDR3 sequence reads: CASSPLVGPYEQYF. The CDR3 DNA is TGTGCCAGCAGCCCCTTGGTGGGCCCCTACGAGCAGTACTTC.

This clone was seen a few times. Mismatch with germline at one junction end may stem from a read error. This chain's CDR3 is CASTEPLTSDKNIQYF. Written as DNA, the CDR3 is TGTGCCAGCACTGAACCCTTGACTAGTGACAAAAACATTCAGTACTTC. The chain employs TRBV6-1 and TRBJ2-4; maybe TRBD2 (6 bases). Germline loops: CDR1 MNHNS, CDR2 SASEGT. CDR3 length: 16 residues.

The genes are TRBV18 and TRBJ1-2; 12 bases fit TRBD1. This CDR3 has 16 amino acids. CDR1 is KGHSH and CDR2 is LQKENI in the germline V gene. The V gene end was trimmed by 2 bases and the J gene end by 3 bases; junction bases not matched to a gene: 4. The CDR3: CASSPGTGGIYYGYTF. Here the CDR3 DNA reads TGTGCCAGCTCACCAGGGACAGGGGGCATTTACTATGGCTACACCTTC.